The rows below give T cell receptor beta chains drawn from one sample of a study of blood T cell repertoires in COVID-19. The protocol was immunoSEQ multiplex PCR, while the TCRdb copy is restricted to in-frame clones and leaves out a portion. This table holds 180,000 or so clones, 70% to 90% found once. The sequenced material came from peripheral blood. The receptor source for this set is a man in his late teens or twenties with acute or convalescent COVID-19. CDR3s include the opening cysteine and the closing phenylalanine or tryptophan. A D gene is named only where the DNA matches it firmly.

>TRBV6-6|TRBD1|TRBJ1-2
CASSWDSPTDGYTF
>TRBV4-1|TRBD2|TRBJ2-3
CASSQGSGGTDTQYF
>TRBV2|.|TRBJ1-1
CASTESGDTEAFF
>TRBV6-5|TRBD1|TRBJ1-5
CASSRDSSNQPQHF
>TRBV30|.|TRBJ2-2
CAWNPGMTGELFF
>TRBV18|TRBD1|TRBJ1-2
CASSLQGVDYGYTF
>TRBV7-3|.|TRBJ1-4
CASRPRDGGEKLFF
>TRBV6-5|.|TRBJ1-5
CASVRGAGSNQPQHF
>TRBV20-1|.|TRBJ1-2
CSASRGVYGYTF
>TRBV29-1|.|TRBJ1-1
CSVERGVVEAFF
>TRBV9|TRBD1|TRBJ2-2
CASSDRGQVYTGELFF
>TRBV2|TRBD1|TRBJ1-5
CASTGTAVNQPQHF
>TRBV9|.|TRBJ2-1
CASSKSQADYNEQFF
>TRBV28|.|TRBJ1-2
CASRIPAARGYGYTF
>TRBV24-1|TRBD1|TRBJ1-2
CATSAAGTGGVGYTF
>TRBV28|.|TRBJ1-2
CASSLTPGDSNYGYTF
>TRBV28|.|TRBJ1-2
CASGAALGGYTF
>TRBV15|TRBD1|TRBJ2-3
CATSRDRGQRDTQYF
>TRBV11-2|.|TRBJ1-1
CASSPRGATGDNTEAFF
>TRBV18|.|TRBJ1-1
CASSPQNPAGRTEAFF
>TRBV5-8|TRBD2|TRBJ2-5
CASSPGTRGGQETQYF
>TRBV2|.|TRBJ1-4
CASGQSNEKLFF
>TRBV3-1/TRBV3-2|.|TRBJ2-3
CASSPTVSTDTQYF
>TRBV28|.|TRBJ2-2
CASSSSVGNTGELFF
>TRBV30|.|TRBJ2-2
CAWSPTSSGELFF
>TRBV18|.|TRBJ1-1
CASSPNQGEAFF
>TRBV10-2|.|TRBJ1-6
CASSATGPGGPLHF
>TRBV5-4|TRBD1|TRBJ1-3
CASSLGGVTGSGNTIYF
>TRBV7-9|TRBD1|TRBJ1-1
CASNPGTGETEAFF
>TRBV5-5|TRBD2|TRBJ2-3
CASSSSSGGPTDTQYF
>TRBV6-6|TRBD1|TRBJ2-7
CASSYSTGGYEQYF
>TRBV30|TRBD2|TRBJ2-7
CACLGTKYEQYF
>TRBV5-8|.|TRBJ1-5
CASSSTQGWGQPQHF
>TRBV2|.|TRBJ1-4
CASKDGTREKLFF
>TRBV19|.|TRBJ1-6
CASSIFSTLRGSYNSPLHF
>TRBV19|TRBD1|TRBJ1-1
CASSLDTGGITEAFF
>TRBV6-4|TRBD1|TRBJ2-7
CASSPGTESYEQYF
>TRBV2|TRBD1|TRBJ1-1
CASRRTGQWTEAFF
>TRBV24-1|TRBD2|TRBJ2-3
CATSDRLAGGPDTQYF
>TRBV6-6|.|TRBJ1-2
CASSTRPQGGYTF
>TRBV4-1|TRBD2|TRBJ2-2
CASSQDYWDSGGPTGELFF
>TRBV4-2|TRBD1|TRBJ1-2
CASSQGDRERSGYTF
>TRBV12-3/TRBV12-4|.|TRBJ1-2
CASSFGRVGYTF
>TRBV19|.|TRBJ2-5
CASSLSGTNFFGTQYF
>TRBV27|.|TRBJ2-1
CASSLGGYNEQFF
>TRBV21-1|.|TRBJ1-6
CASSKAPPGEDSPLHF
>TRBV9|TRBD1|TRBJ1-1
CASSARTGGWTEAFF
>TRBV7-9|TRBD1|TRBJ1-6
CATGDRGMDSPLHF
>TRBV27|TRBD1|TRBJ2-5
CASSLTGATFRETQYF
>TRBV6-5|.|TRBJ1-1
CASSLPGEPNTEAFF
>TRBV13|.|TRBJ2-1
CASSPKIPSVILYNEQFF
>TRBV24-1|TRBD1|TRBJ1-1
CATRGTGGKDTEAFF
>TRBV6-4|TRBD2|TRBJ2-3
CASSALAGGSTDTQYF
>TRBV30|TRBD1|TRBJ1-2
CACRDRGPLYYGYTF
>TRBV5-6|.|TRBJ2-4
CASSLALAAKNIQYF